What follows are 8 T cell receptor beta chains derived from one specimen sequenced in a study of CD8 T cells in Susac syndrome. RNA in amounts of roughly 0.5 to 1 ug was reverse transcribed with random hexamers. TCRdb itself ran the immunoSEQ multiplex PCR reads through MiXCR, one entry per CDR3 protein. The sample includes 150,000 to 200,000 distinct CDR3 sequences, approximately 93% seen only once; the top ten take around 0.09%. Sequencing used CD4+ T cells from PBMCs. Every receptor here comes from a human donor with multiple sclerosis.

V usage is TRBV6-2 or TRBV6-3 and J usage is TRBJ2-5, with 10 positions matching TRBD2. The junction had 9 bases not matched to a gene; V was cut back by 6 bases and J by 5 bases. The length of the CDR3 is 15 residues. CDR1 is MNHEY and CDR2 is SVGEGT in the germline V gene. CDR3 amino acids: CASSLLAGFQETQYF. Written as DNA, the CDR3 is TGTGCCAGCAGCTTACTAGCGGGGTTTCAGGAGACCCAGTACTTC.

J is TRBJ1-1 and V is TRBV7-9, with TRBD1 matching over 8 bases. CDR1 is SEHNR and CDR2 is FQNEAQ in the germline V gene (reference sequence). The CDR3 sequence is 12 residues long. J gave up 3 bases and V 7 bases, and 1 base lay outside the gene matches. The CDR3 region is CASKDRDTEAFF. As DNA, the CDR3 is TGTGCCAGCAAGGACAGGGACACTGAAGCTTTCTTT.

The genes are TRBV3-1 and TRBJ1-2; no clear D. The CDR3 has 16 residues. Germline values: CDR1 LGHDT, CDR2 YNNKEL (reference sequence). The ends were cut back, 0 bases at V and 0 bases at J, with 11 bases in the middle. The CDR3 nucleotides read TGTGCCAGCAGCCAAGAGATGGGTGAAGCTAACTATGGCTACACCTTC. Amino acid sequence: CASSQEMGEANYGYTF.

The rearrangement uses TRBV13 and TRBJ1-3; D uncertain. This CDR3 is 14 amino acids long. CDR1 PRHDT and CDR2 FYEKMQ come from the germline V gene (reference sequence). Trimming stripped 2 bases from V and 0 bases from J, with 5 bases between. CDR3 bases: TGTGCCAGCAGCTTAAAGTACTCTGGAAACACCATATATTTT. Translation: CASSLKYSGNTIYF. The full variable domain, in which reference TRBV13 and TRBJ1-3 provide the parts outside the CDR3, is AAGVIQSPRHLIKEKRETATLKCYPIPRHDTVYWYQQGPGQDPQFLISFYEKMQSDKGSIPDRFSAQQFSDYHSELNMSSLELGDSALYFCASSLKYSGNTIYFGEGSWLTVV.

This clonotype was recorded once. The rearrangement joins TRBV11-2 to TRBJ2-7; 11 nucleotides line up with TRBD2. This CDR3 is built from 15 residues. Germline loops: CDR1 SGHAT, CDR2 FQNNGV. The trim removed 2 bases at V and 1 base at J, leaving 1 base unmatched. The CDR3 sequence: CASSLRLAGSYEQYF. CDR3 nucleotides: TGTGCCAGCAGCTTACGACTAGCGGGGTCCTACGAGCAGTACTTC.

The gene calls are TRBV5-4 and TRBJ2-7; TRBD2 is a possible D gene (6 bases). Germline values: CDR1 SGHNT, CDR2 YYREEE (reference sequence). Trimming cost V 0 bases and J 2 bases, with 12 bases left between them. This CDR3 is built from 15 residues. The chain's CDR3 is CASSLGGTGAYEQYF. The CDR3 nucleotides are TGTGCCAGCAGCTTGGGCGGGACCGGCGCCTACGAGCAGTACTTC.

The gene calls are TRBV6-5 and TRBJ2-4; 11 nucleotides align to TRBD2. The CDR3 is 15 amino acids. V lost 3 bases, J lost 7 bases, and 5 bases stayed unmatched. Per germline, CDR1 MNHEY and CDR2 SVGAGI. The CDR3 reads CASSYTSGSGNIQYF. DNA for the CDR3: TGTGCCAGCAGTTATACTAGCGGGAGTGGGAACATTCAGTACTTC.

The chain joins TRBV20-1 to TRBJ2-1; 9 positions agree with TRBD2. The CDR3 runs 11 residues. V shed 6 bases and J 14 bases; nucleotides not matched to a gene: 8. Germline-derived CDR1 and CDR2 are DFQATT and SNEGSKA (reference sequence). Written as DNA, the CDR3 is TGCAGTGCGAGCGCGGGGGGGCCGGAGTTCTTC. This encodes CSASAGGPEFF.